Below are 11 T cell receptor beta chains sequenced from a single sample in a study of OX40 agonist ivuxolimab in advanced cancers. Profiled with immunoSEQ multiplex PCR; TCRdb holds only in-frame clones, not every one. The data contain about 14,000 clones, around 79% of them singletons. The sample here was CD4+ or CD8+ T cells sorted from blood, taken in a trial of the OX40 agonist ivuxolimab. Receptor source: an adult with an advanced solid tumor such as melanoma, head and neck, liver or kidney cancer.

This clone occurred a few times. This rearrangement joins TRBV6-5 to TRBJ1-2, with D possibly matching TRBD1 (6 bases). Per germline, CDR1 MNHEY and CDR2 SVGAGI. The CDR3 has 15 amino acids. V was trimmed by 0 bases and J by 6 bases, leaving 14 bases between them. The CDR3 loop is CASSYSEGGEDGYTF. The CDR3 region has the DNA TGTGCCAGCAGTTACTCGGAAGGGGGTGAGGATGGCTACACCTTC.

V gene TRBV27 combines with J gene TRBJ2-1; D possibly matches TRBD1 or TRBD2 (6 bases each). V was cut by 6 bases and J by 4 bases, with 19 bases left in between. The CDR3 contains 16 residues. CDR1 is MNHEY and CDR2 is SMNVEV in the germline V gene (reference sequence). CDR3 loop: CASSYGGLTKYNEQFF. DNA for the CDR3: TGTGCCAGCAGCTATGGGGGGCTCACAAAGTACAATGAGCAGTTCTTC.

J is TRBJ1-1 and V is TRBV5-6; TRBD1 is a possible D gene (6 bases). Germline V gene lookup returns CDR1 SGHDT and CDR2 YYEEEE. The CDR3 runs 15 residues. V was shortened by 3 bases and J by 0 bases, with 12 bases between the two germline ends. CDR3 sequence reads: CASSSPDRLNTEAFF. In DNA form, the CDR3 reads TGTGCCAGCAGCTCACCGGACAGATTGAACACTGAAGCTTTCTTT.

This chain connects TRBV5-1 to TRBJ2-7; 10 bases match TRBD2. Unmatched junction bases numbered 6, after V lost 4 bases and J lost 2 bases. Germline CDR1 is SGHRS and CDR2 is YFSETQ. The CDR3 totals 15 residues. CDR3 sequence reads: CASSPTSGFAYEQYF. CDR3 sequence (DNA): TGCGCCAGCAGCCCGACTAGCGGGTTTGCCTACGAGCAGTACTTC.

The chain uses TRBV19 and TRBJ1-1; 10 bases are a match to TRBD1. CDR1 LNHDA and CDR2 SQIVND come from the germline V gene (reference sequence). The V segment lost 6 bases and the J segment 4 bases; nucleotides outside the gene matches: 20. The CDR3 runs 19 residues. CDR3 region: CASSPEPGQGDHLSTEAFF. For the CDR3, the DNA is TGTGCCAGTAGCCCAGAACCTGGACAGGGGGACCACCTAAGCACTGAAGCTTTCTTT. The full variable domain, its missing parts supplied by reference TRBV19 and TRBJ1-1, is DGGITQSPKYLFRKEGQNVTLSCEQNLNHDAMYWYRQDPGQGLRLIYYSQIVNDFQKGDIAEGYSVSREKKESFPLTVTSAQKNPTAFYLCASSPEPGQGDHLSTEAFFGQGTRLTVV.

The chain links TRBV7-3 to TRBJ2-1; 9 nucleotides agree with TRBD2. The CDR3 consists of 17 residues. V trimming: 5 bases; J trimming: 4 bases; junction bases outside the gene matches: 12. CDR1 is SGHTA and CDR2 is FQGTGA in the germline V gene. The CDR3 sequence is CASSGAPLAGRYNEQFF. The DNA of the CDR3 is TGTGCCAGCAGCGGAGCCCCTCTAGCGGGAAGGTACAATGAGCAGTTCTTC. Combining the CDR3 with reference TRBV7-3 and TRBJ2-1 gives the whole variable domain GAGVSQTPSNKVTEKGKYVELRCDPISGHTALYWYRQSLGQGPEFLIYFQGTGAADDSGLPNDRFFAVRPEGSVSTLKIQRTERGDSAVYLCASSGAPLAGRYNEQFFGPGTRLTVL.

CDR3 nucleotide sequence: TGCGCCAGCAGCCAGGACCCTGCTGGGGGCGAGCAGTACTTC. Protein: CASSQDPAGGEQYF. V and J are TRBV4-1 and TRBJ2-7; tentatively, D is TRBD1 or TRBD2 (5 bases each). CDR3 length: 14 residues. Germline assignment: CDR1 MGHRA and CDR2 YSYEKL. V dropped 3 bases and J dropped 6 bases, with 15 bases sitting between them.

This clone is labeled large. The chain recombines TRBV28 with TRBJ1-5, with unresolved D. V shed 4 bases and J shed 9 bases, with 13 bases lying between them. This CDR3 region has 13 residues. The germline V gene has CDR1 MDHEN and CDR2 SYDVKM. The CDR3 coding sequence is TGTGCCAGCAGTTGGAGGGCCTCCGGGCCCCAGCATTTT. Amino acid sequence: CASSWRASGPQHF.

The rearrangement joins TRBV2 to TRBJ2-5, with a possible D match to TRBD1 (8 bases). The CDR3 contains 15 residues. V lost 4 bases, J lost 5 bases, and 17 bases lay in between. CDR1 is SNHLY and CDR2 is FYNNEI in the germline V gene. CDR3 residues: CASSVSGQGGETQYF. CDR3 in DNA: TGTGCCAGCAGTGTGTCAGGACAGGGAGGGGAGACCCAGTACTTC.

This clone came up a few times. The chain links TRBV2 to TRBJ2-1; 11 bases line up with TRBD2. CDR1 SNHLY and CDR2 FYNNEI come from the germline V gene. V lost 4 bases and J lost 7; bases outside the gene matches: 9. The CDR3 covers 16 residues. The CDR3 sequence is CASSGVTSGSLNEQFF. CDR3 in DNA: TGTGCCAGCAGTGGGGTAACTAGCGGGAGTTTAAATGAGCAGTTCTTC.

CDR3 residues: CASSLTGAYEQYF. CDR3 nucleotide sequence: TGTGCCAGCAGCTTAACAGGGGCCTACGAGCAGTACTTC. V gene TRBV7-9 combines with J gene TRBJ2-7; TRBD1 aligns across 7 bases. The CDR3 extends over 13 amino acids. The trim removed 2 bases at V and 2 bases at J, leaving 0 bases unmatched. The germline V gene has CDR1 SEHNR and CDR2 FQNEAQ (reference sequence).